One and the same sample provided the 26 T cell receptor beta chains below, sequenced in a study of OX40 agonist ivuxolimab in advanced cancers. Assay used: immunoSEQ multiplex PCR; TCRdb lists only in-frame clones, some missing. Seen here are about 54,000 clones, more than 80% observed once, and the top ten hold 0.7% to 0.8%. Sequenced material: CD4+ or CD8+ T cells sorted from blood, taken in a trial of the OX40 agonist ivuxolimab. Source of these receptors: an adult with an advanced solid tumor such as melanoma, head and neck, liver or kidney cancer.

CDR3 region: CASSLGHPLRDYGYTF. The CDR3 nucleotides read TGCGCCAGCAGCTTGGGGCATCCCCTTAGGGACTATGGCTACACCTTC. The chain couples TRBV5-1 to TRBJ1-2; D uncertain. The CDR3 loop spans 16 amino acids. The germline V and J ends were trimmed by 0 bases and 3 bases, with 15 bases remaining between them. Germline CDR1 is SGHRS and CDR2 is YFSETQ.

The chain employs TRBV7-6 and TRBJ1-2, with 8 bases aligning to TRBD1. The CDR3 length is 15 residues. Unmatched junction bases numbered 10, after V lost 5 bases and J lost 5 bases. CDR1 is SGHVS, CDR2 FNYEAQ, per germline. Here the CDR3 DNA reads TGTGCCAGCAGCGTAGGACAGGGACGGAGATATGGCTACACCTTC. It is translated as CASSVGQGRRYGYTF.

By sample fraction, this clone is medium-sized. The chain couples TRBV9 to TRBJ2-3, with 9 bases aligning to TRBD1. V gave up 2 bases and J gave up 5 bases; unmatched junction bases: 6. CDR1 is SGDLS, CDR2 YYNGEE, per germline. CDR3 length: 15 amino acids. CDR3 sequence reads: CASSVAGTGLDTQYF. The CDR3, as DNA: TGTGCCAGCAGCGTTGCAGGGACAGGGCTAGATACGCAGTATTTT.

This clone was detected only a few times. The chain has TRBV19 and TRBJ1-5; 8 nucleotides agree with TRBD1. Germline-derived CDR1 and CDR2 are LNHDA and SQIVND (reference sequence). V lost 7 bases, J lost 10 bases, and 6 bases stayed unmatched. This CDR3 is 12 amino acids long. CDR3: CASKEGQGPQHF. CDR3 bases: TGTGCCAGTAAGGAAGGACAGGGTCCCCAGCATTTT.

V is TRBV19 and J is TRBJ2-1; 7 nucleotides align to TRBD2. Germline CDR1 reads LNHDA; CDR2 reads SQIVND (reference sequence). Trimming removed 7 bases from V and 3 bases from J; junction bases left unmatched: 6. The CDR3 runs 14 residues. Here the CDR3 reads CASTYGTNYNEQFF. The CDR3, as DNA: TGTGCCAGTACTTACGGGACTAACTACAATGAGCAGTTCTTC.

This clone was detected a few times. The chain carries TRBV19 and TRBJ2-5; 11 nucleotides align to TRBD2. The germline CDR1 and CDR2 sequences are LNHDA and SQIVND (reference sequence). The CDR3 runs 14 residues. V gave up 5 bases and J gave up 4 bases; unmatched junction bases: 3. The CDR3 bases are TGTGCCAGTAGTCTACTAGCGGGGGTAGAGACCCAGTACTTC. Residues: CASSLLAGVETQYF.

In this sample, this clone turned up a few times. This rearrangement joins TRBV19 to TRBJ2-7, with 7 positions matching TRBD1. CDR1 and CDR2 (germline): LNHDA, SQIVND (reference sequence). J gave up 3 bases and V 6 bases, and 11 bases lay outside the gene matches. This CDR3 spans 15 amino acids. CDR3 in amino acids: CASSTTGQGFYEQYF. CDR3 bases: TGTGCCAGTAGCACGACAGGGCAAGGGTTCTACGAGCAGTACTTC.

The chain employs TRBV9 and TRBJ2-1; 11 bases map to TRBD2. Trimming at V came to 0 bases and at J to 7 bases, leaving 6 bases not matched to a gene. The germline V gene has CDR1 SGDLS and CDR2 YYNGEE. CDR3 size: 16 residues. CDR3 in amino acids: CASSVDLAGGLNEQFF. The CDR3 region has the DNA TGTGCCAGCAGCGTAGATTTAGCGGGGGGGCTAAATGAGCAGTTCTTC.

The chain employs TRBV5-1 and TRBJ2-5; 7 bases line up with TRBD1. The junction had 13 bases not matched to a gene; V was cut back by 4 bases and J by 4 bases. Germline V gives CDR1 SGHRS, CDR2 YFSETQ. This CDR3 is 16 amino acids long. CDR3 region: CASSRGSTGDGETQYF. The CDR3 DNA sequence: TGCGCCAGCAGCCGGGGATCCACAGGGGATGGAGAGACCCAGTACTTC.

The rearrangement joins TRBV29-1 to TRBJ2-1, with 8 bases identical to TRBD1. The CDR3 is 12 residues long. Germline V lookup: CDR1 SQVTM, CDR2 ANQGSEA. V lost 6 bases, J lost 8 bases, and 6 bases stayed unmatched. CDR3 in amino acids: CSVGTGPHEQFF. The CDR3 nucleotides are TGCAGCGTGGGGACAGGCCCCCATGAGCAGTTCTTC.

The chain couples TRBV6-1 to TRBJ1-2, with a possible D match to TRBD1 (5 bases). V was clipped by 8 bases and J by 9 bases, with 22 bases between them. The CDR3 is made up of 14 amino acids. CDR1 is MNHNS and CDR2 is SASEGT in the germline V gene. DNA for the CDR3: TGTGCCAGCGGTGGGACGGTCGTGACTATTAGCTACACCTTC. Translating gives CASGGTVVTISYTF.

This chain uses TRBV6-1 with TRBJ2-7, with 10 bases identical to TRBD2. This CDR3 has 12 amino acids. Germline loops: CDR1 MNHNS, CDR2 SASEGT. With 8 bases clipped from V and 12 bases from J, the junction kept 10 bases outside the gene matches. This chain's CDR3 is CASRVASGGPYF. The CDR3 DNA follows: TGTGCCAGCCGGGTGGCTAGCGGGGGCCCGTACTTC.

This sequence joins TRBV10-2 and TRBJ2-5, with no clear D. The tail of the sequence fits TRBJ2-7 better, so the J call may be wrong. Per germline, CDR1 WSHSY and CDR2 SAAADI. This CDR3 contains 13 residues. The CDR3, as DNA: TGCGCCAGCAGTGATCCAGGCTCGTACGAGCAGTACTTC. It specifies CASSDPGSYEQYF.

The CDR3 spells CASSLETAGQKLFF. In DNA, the CDR3 is TGTGCCAGCAGCTTGGAGACCGCCGGTCAAAAACTGTTTTTT. V is TRBV5-6 and J is TRBJ1-4; D not certain. Germline V gene sequence: CDR1 SGHDT, CDR2 YYEEEE. V lost 0 bases, J lost 9 bases, and 12 bases lay in between. The CDR3 is made up of 14 amino acids.

V usage is TRBV10-2 and J usage is TRBJ2-2; D ambiguous. The germline V gene has CDR1 WSHSY and CDR2 SAAADI. Trimming cost V 6 bases and J 4 bases, with 15 bases left between them. There are 15 residues in the CDR3. The CDR3 sequence is CASRDPRLGTGELFF. The DNA of the CDR3 is TGCGCCAGCAGGGACCCCCGATTGGGCACCGGGGAGCTGTTTTTT.

The gene calls are TRBV11-3 and TRBJ1-6; D may be TRBD1 (5 bases). CDR1 SGHNT and CDR2 YENEEA come from the germline V gene. CDR3 size: 17 residues. Trimming stripped 0 bases from V and 7 bases from J, with 16 bases between. This CDR3 reads CASSLDLTGVWNSPLHF. The CDR3 DNA follows: TGTGCCAGCAGCTTAGATCTCACGGGGGTTTGGAATTCACCCCTCCACTTT.

The chain employs TRBV11-2 and TRBJ2-7; TRBD1 is a possible D gene (6 bases). V lost 2 bases to trimming and J lost 0 bases, with 11 bases between them. The CDR3 runs to 15 residues. CDR1 is SGHAT and CDR2 is FQNNGV in the germline V gene. In nucleotides, the CDR3 is TGTGCCAGCAGCTTAAGCACAGGGAGCTCCTACGAGCAGTACTTC. The encoded protein is CASSLSTGSSYEQYF.

The gene calls are TRBV2 and TRBJ2-1; 8 bases line up with TRBD1. This CDR3 spans 17 amino acids. The germline V gene encodes CDR1 SNHLY and CDR2 FYNNEI. V lost 10 bases, J lost 6 bases, and 20 bases stayed unmatched. CDR3 sequence (DNA): TGTGCCACCCGAGGAGGGGACAGGCTATTCAGAGGCAATGAGCAGTTCTTC. This sequence encodes CATRGGDRLFRGNEQFF.

The chain uses TRBV9 and TRBJ2-3; 12 positions agree with TRBD2. Germline V gene data show CDR1 as SGDLS and CDR2 as YYNGEE. The CDR3 sequence is 16 residues long. J gave up 4 bases and V 4 bases, and 7 bases lay outside the gene matches. CDR3 amino acids: CASSPSLAGGSDTQYF. Here the CDR3 DNA reads TGTGCCAGCAGCCCCTCACTAGCGGGGGGTTCAGATACGCAGTATTTT.

This chain joins TRBV5-8 and TRBJ1-4; D is perhaps TRBD1 (6 bases). The length of the CDR3 is 16 residues. Trimming stripped 4 bases from V and 2 bases from J, with 15 bases between. Germline assignment: CDR1 SGHTS and CDR2 YDEGEE. CDR3 protein: CASSPRAGVTNEKLFF. As DNA, the CDR3 is TGTGCCAGCAGCCCGAGAGCAGGGGTGACTAATGAAAAACTGTTTTTT.

The chain carries TRBV6-1 and TRBJ2-5; D remains ambiguous. V was shortened by 1 base and J by 5 bases, with 14 bases between the two germline ends. The CDR3 has 15 residues. Germline V CDR1 and CDR2: MNHNS, SASEGT. The CDR3 DNA sequence: TGTGCCAGCAGTGAAGGAGCCCGGGTTTCGGAGACCCAGTACTTC. Amino acids: CASSEGARVSETQYF.

This chain uses TRBV18 with TRBJ2-3; D gene uncertain. Trimming removed 5 bases at V and 3 bases at J, with 6 bases between. CDR3 size: 12 residues. CDR1 and CDR2 from the germline V gene are KGHSH and LQKENI. This CDR3 reads CASSGPTDTQYF. CDR3 DNA: TGTGCCAGCTCAGGGCCGACAGATACGCAGTATTTT.

V is TRBV25-1 and J is TRBJ1-3, with 8 nucleotides matching TRBD1. The CDR3 extends over 15 amino acids. Germline CDR1 is MGHDK and CDR2 is SYGVNS. The V segment lost 6 bases and the J segment 0 bases; nucleotides outside the gene matches: 4. DNA for the CDR3: TGTGCCAGCAGGGACAGGGCGGGCTCTGGAAACACCATATATTTT. Amino acids: CASRDRAGSGNTIYF.

This sequence joins TRBV9 and TRBJ2-1; TRBD2 matches at 8 bases. The germline V gene has CDR1 SGDLS and CDR2 YYNGEE. Losses at the gene ends were 2 bases for V and 12 bases for J; bases not matched to a gene: 19. There are 17 residues in the CDR3. CDR3 residues: CASSVGGLAGPPGGQFF. The CDR3, as DNA: TGTGCCAGCAGCGTTGGTGGCCTAGCGGGCCCCCCCGGGGGGCAGTTCTTC.

V and J are TRBV19 and TRBJ2-3; D is perhaps TRBD2 (6 bases). The germline V gene has CDR1 LNHDA and CDR2 SQIVND (reference sequence). CDR3 length equals 15 residues. Trimming took off 5 bases at V and 0 bases at J, with 12 bases between the two ends. CDR3 protein: CASSYTGTSTDTQYF. DNA of the CDR3: TGTGCCAGTAGTTACACCGGGACTAGCACAGATACGCAGTATTTT.

The chain uses TRBV5-4 and TRBJ2-1; D not resolved. The CDR3 is made up of 14 amino acids. Germline assignment: CDR1 SGHNT and CDR2 YYREEE (reference sequence). The V end lost 4 bases, the J end lost 4 bases, and 12 bases lay between the germline ends. The CDR3 region has the DNA TGTGCCAGCAGCCCCCAAGGATCGTACAATGAGCAGTTCTTC. It encodes CASSPQGSYNEQFF.